Below, one TCR beta chain is given with its context. The sample is drawn from a study of shared clonotypes between healthy human individuals. CD45RO-negative, CCR7-positively selected cells formed the naive CD8 fraction, excluding terminally differentiated effector memory CD45RA+ cells. The data were produced by immunoSEQ multiplex PCR, yet TCRdb's version contains in-frame clones alone and is incomplete. Of about 2 million clones in the sample, just under 95% were seen once. There are 16 residues in the CDR3. Germline lookup yields CDR1 SEHNR and CDR2 FQNEAQ (reference sequence). V dropped 5 bases and J dropped 1 base, with 17 bases sitting between them.

This sequence joins TRBV7-9 and TRBJ2-5, with D possibly TRBD2 on 5 matching bases. Material: naive CD8+ T cells sorted from blood. The receptor's source is a young man in good health. This CDR3 reads CASSPPTKGVQETQYF. CDR3 sequence (DNA): TGTGCCAGCAGCCCCCCAACTAAGGGAGTCCAAGAGACCCAGTACTTC.